The source of this T cell receptor beta chain is a study of PD-L1 blockade in urothelial cancer. Study summary: Men with urothelial cancer arising in the bladder made up about 90% of the roughly 29 patients. Typically, measured as a median, blood samples had over 120,000 T cells.

The study enrolled patients with locally advanced or metastatic urothelial carcinoma. TCRdb's table, derived via immunoSEQ multiplex PCR, lists solely in-frame clones and lacks some. The sample has approximately 58,000 clones, over 75% seen once. This TCR came from a man between 70 and 80 years old with urothelial cancer. The sequencing here drew on PBMCs, taken around atezolizumab (anti-PD-L1) treatment.

The CDR3 DNA is TGTGCCAGCAGTCGAACAGGGGGAGTTCAGTACTTC. It codes for CASSRTGGVQYF. The V and J genes are TRBV2 and TRBJ2-4; 8 positions agree with TRBD1. The CDR3 contains 12 residues. Unmatched junction bases numbered 5, after V lost 5 bases and J lost 11 bases. Germline V gene data show CDR1 as SNHLY and CDR2 as FYNNEI.